Each of the 4 T cell receptor beta chains below was sequenced from the same sample in a study of blood T cells in healthy people across ages. Through a sample-barcoded 5' primer and a J-beta primer mix, a second PCR was run for about 6 to 11 cycles. TCRdb reprocessed the 5' RACE reads with MiXCR, giving one entry per CDR3 protein. The sample has some 1.5 million distinct CDR3 sequences, approximately 43% seen once. The specimen was blood. These receptors all come from a woman aged 18 to 35 in good health.

The V and J genes are TRBV5-1 and TRBJ1-1; TRBD1 aligns across 11 bases. The junction had 6 bases not matched to a gene; V was cut back by 4 bases and J by 4 bases. The V gene's germline CDR1 is SGHRS and CDR2 YFSETQ. The CDR3 runs 15 residues. Written as DNA, the CDR3 is TGCGCCAGCAGCCCGGACGGGACAGGGGGCACTGAAGCTTTCTTT. Amino acids: CASSPDGTGGTEAFF.

V is TRBV27 and J is TRBJ1-3, with unresolved D. Germline values: CDR1 MNHEY, CDR2 SMNVEV (reference sequence). Trimming shortened V by 4 bases and J by 0 bases, and 13 bases separated the two germline ends. The CDR3 length is 16 residues. CDR3 loop: CASSSLPGSSGNTIYF. The CDR3 bases are TGTGCCAGCAGTTCCCTACCTGGGAGCTCTGGAAACACCATATATTTT.

J is TRBJ2-1 and V is TRBV7-2; D not resolved. In germline, CDR1 is SGHTA, CDR2 FQGNSA. Trimming cost V 2 bases and J 1 base, with 12 bases left between them. The CDR3 has 16 residues. CDR3 protein: CASSLSTVTSYNEQFF. The CDR3 nucleotides read TGTGCCAGCAGCTTATCGACGGTTACTTCCTACAATGAGCAGTTCTTC.

The J gene is TRBJ2-3, the V gene TRBV11-2; D is unresolved. V was trimmed by 5 bases and J by 2 bases, leaving 17 bases between them. CDR1 SGHAT and CDR2 FQNNGV come from the germline V gene. The length of the CDR3 is 16 residues. CDR3 nucleotides: TGTGCCAGCAGCAACCCGGCCGGGTTTTTCACAGATACGCAGTATTTT. Translated, it gives CASSNPAGFFTDTQYF. Full variable domain (rest looked up from reference TRBV11-2 and TRBJ2-3): EAGVAQSPRYKIIEKRQSVAFWCNPISGHATLYWYQQILGQGPKLLIQFQNNGVVDDSQLPKDRFSAERLKGVDSTLKIQPAKLEDSAVYLCASSNPAGFFTDTQYFGPGTRLTVL.